The 9 T cell receptor beta chains below come from one sample, sequenced in a study of T cells in Graves' hyperthyroidism and ophthalmopathy. The TCR beta CDR3 regions underwent amplification using RNA transcripts as the source. HTBI primers drove first-round RT-PCR of the TCR CDR3. TCRdb re-derived calls from the multiplex PCR reads in MiXCR, one entry per CDR3 protein. Of approximately 270,000 distinct CDR3 sequences in the sample, about 14% were seen once. The specimen was blood. The receptors derive from a woman aged 40 to 55 with Graves' hyperthyroidism that later progressed to Graves' ophthalmopathy.

Only a few counts were recorded for this clonotype. The chain is built from TRBV7-8 and TRBJ1-5, with TRBD1 matching over 9 bases. There are 16 residues in the CDR3. CDR1 and CDR2 (germline): SGHVS, FQNEAQ. Unmatched junction bases numbered 10, after V lost 5 bases and J lost 5 bases. CDR3 in DNA: TGTGCCAGCAGCCCCCGGACAGGGGATTTCTATCAGCCCCAGCATTTT. This translates into CASSPRTGDFYQPQHF.

This clonotype showed up many times. V gene TRBV19 combines with J gene TRBJ2-7; 9 bases are shared with TRBD1. The length of the CDR3 is 15 residues. Looked up from germline, CDR1 is LNHDA and CDR2 is SQIVND (reference sequence). Trimming removed 5 bases from V and 2 bases from J; junction bases left unmatched: 7. This chain's CDR3 is CASSPGTGFTYEQYF. The CDR3 DNA reads as TGTGCCAGTAGTCCTGGGACAGGGTTCACCTACGAGCAGTACTTC. The complete variable domain, with remaining parts taken from reference TRBV19 and TRBJ2-7, reads DGGITQSPKYLFRKEGQNVTLSCEQNLNHDAMYWYRQDPGQGLRLIYYSQIVNDFQKGDIAEGYSVSREKKESFPLTVTSAQKNPTAFYLCASSPGTGFTYEQYFGPGTRLTVT.

This clonotype was counted many times. The chain combines TRBV6-1 with TRBJ1-4, with D unresolved. This CDR3 has 15 amino acids. The ends were cut back, 5 bases at V and 4 bases at J, with 14 bases in the middle. Per the germline V gene, CDR1 is MNHNS and CDR2 is SASEGT. CDR3 in DNA: TGTGCCAGCAGTTCCCGACCAGTATTTAATGAAAAACTGTTTTTT. It is translated as CASSSRPVFNEKLFF.

This clonotype was detected ten times or more. This chain uses TRBV20-1 with TRBJ2-2, with TRBD1 as a possible D gene (5 bases). Per germline, CDR1 DFQATT and CDR2 SNEGSKA (reference sequence). The CDR3 loop spans 14 amino acids. V dropped 3 bases and J dropped 7 bases, with 15 bases sitting between them. CDR3: CSASRARNDGELFF. The CDR3 region has the DNA TGCAGTGCTAGCAGGGCCAGAAACGACGGGGAGCTGTTTTTT.

This clonotype was seen at least ten times. V is TRBV10-3 and J is TRBJ2-5, with no clear D. The CDR3 extends over 11 amino acids. Germline V gene data show CDR1 as ENHRY and CDR2 as SYGVKD. V was shortened by 10 bases and J by 2 bases, with 8 bases between the two germline ends. The CDR3 is CATTSQETQYF. DNA for the CDR3: TGTGCCACTACATCTCAAGAGACCCAGTACTTC.

This clonotype was detected ten times or more. This chain links TRBV11-2 with TRBJ2-5; D might be TRBD1 (6 bases). The CDR3 loop spans 15 amino acids. V dropped 4 bases and J dropped 1 base, with 13 bases sitting between them. The germline V gene encodes CDR1 SGHAT and CDR2 FQNNGV. The CDR3 loop is CASSSLGQTQETQYF. In nucleotides, the CDR3 is TGTGCCAGCAGCTCCTTAGGACAGACCCAAGAGACCCAGTACTTC.

Remarks on this clonotype: This may arise from a read error, as a much more abundant clone is one base away. The V and J genes are TRBV12-3 or TRBV12-4 and TRBJ2-7; maybe TRBD2 (6 bases). This CDR3 spans 11 amino acids. V was pared by 5 bases and J by 7 bases, with 9 bases between. The CDR3 coding sequence is TGTGCCAGCAGTCATGGGAGGGAGCAGTACTTC. Amino acids: CASSHGREQYF.

A remark on this clonotype: A read error may be the cause here, since a much bigger clone is one base away. This chain uses TRBV2 with TRBJ2-3; D might be TRBD2 (6 bases). The CDR3 runs 15 residues. Germline assignment: CDR1 SNHLY and CDR2 FYNNEI. V lost 5 bases, J lost 4 bases, and 16 bases lay in between. The CDR3 DNA follows: TGTGCCAGCAGTCTTAGCGGAGGCCCCGCAGATACGCAGTATTTT. Protein product: CASSLSGGPADTQYF.

This clonotype occurred many times. The V and J genes are TRBV28 and TRBJ1-4; D remains ambiguous. The CDR3 contains 16 residues. From germline, CDR1 is MDHEN and CDR2 SYDVKM. Trimming took off 7 bases at V and 0 bases at J, with 15 bases between the two ends. CDR3: CASTPDVLATNEKLFF. The CDR3 DNA reads as TGTGCCAGCACCCCGGACGTCCTTGCAACTAATGAAAAACTGTTTTTT.